This entry lists 12 T cell receptor beta chains sequenced from one sample in a study of brain T cells in children with intractable seizures. The protocol was immunoSEQ multiplex PCR, while the TCRdb copy is restricted to in-frame clones and leaves out a portion. The sample carries about 110,000 clones, 90% to 95% recorded once. Sequenced material: peripheral blood, taken at surgery. Receptors were obtained from a boy less than two years old with hemimegalencephaly and intractable seizures.

The chain joins TRBV27 to TRBJ2-1, with a possible D match to TRBD1 (5 bases). The CDR3 contains 14 residues. Germline values: CDR1 MNHEY, CDR2 SMNVEV (reference sequence). Trimming pared 11 bases from V and 1 base from J, leaving 15 bases between. The CDR3 here is CAAGQVGSYNEQFF. Written as DNA, the CDR3 is TGTGCCGCCGGACAAGTTGGGTCCTACAATGAGCAGTTCTTC.

The rearrangement uses TRBV9 and TRBJ1-5, with 7 bases fitting TRBD1. CDR1 is SGDLS and CDR2 is YYNGEE in the germline V gene. The CDR3 sequence is 14 residues long. With V trimmed by 3 bases and J by 5 bases, 5 bases remained unmatched. CDR3 in DNA: TGTGCCAGCAGCGCTCGGACAGGAGATCAGCCCCAGCATTTT. Amino acids: CASSARTGDQPQHF.

The chain uses TRBV27 and TRBJ2-7, with D tentatively TRBD1 or TRBD2 (6 bases each). In germline, CDR1 is MNHEY, CDR2 SMNVEV (reference sequence). Trimming pared 8 bases from V and 6 bases from J, leaving 11 bases between. The CDR3 runs 11 residues. The CDR3 DNA reads as TGTGCCAGCGCGACGGGGGCCGAGCAGTACTTC. As protein: CASATGAEQYF.

This chain links TRBV15 with TRBJ2-3, with TRBD1 identical over 8 bases. V lost 0 bases, J lost 7 bases, and 3 bases stayed unmatched. The germline CDR1 and CDR2 sequences are LNHNV and YYDKDF (reference sequence). The CDR3 length is 14 residues. Here the CDR3 reads CATSRDQGAHTQYF. Written as DNA, the CDR3 is TGTGCCACCAGCAGAGATCAGGGGGCTCATACGCAGTATTTT.

The chain is built from TRBV5-3 and TRBJ1-2; D ambiguous. TRBV5-3 is flagged as an ORF with uncertain function. Trimming cost V 0 bases and J 4 bases, with 13 bases left between them. This CDR3 is built from 15 residues. The CDR3 DNA reads as TGTGCCAGAAGCTTGGCAAGGACTTCAGCCTATGGCTACACCTTC. Translated, it gives CARSLARTSAYGYTF.

Only one count was recorded for this clone. The gene calls are TRBV7-9 and TRBJ1-2; 8 bases match TRBD1. Germline assignment: CDR1 SEHNR and CDR2 FQNEAQ (reference sequence). This CDR3 is built from 14 residues. The ends lost 5 bases at V and 7 bases at J; junction bases unmatched: 9. CDR3 loop: CASSRDRGVGGYTF. The DNA for the CDR3 is TGTGCCAGCAGCCGCGACAGGGGAGTCGGTGGCTACACCTTC.

The CDR3 nucleotides read TGTGCCAGCAGCTTACCAGGCGGCGCTAAGTATTTT. As protein: CASSLPGGAKYF. J is TRBJ2-3 and V is TRBV7-3; no definite D call. This CDR3 spans 12 amino acids. V was clipped by 2 bases and J by 13 bases, with 13 bases between them. Germline CDR1 reads SGHTA; CDR2 reads FQGTGA.

This chain links TRBV2 with TRBJ2-5, with 16 positions matching TRBD2. The V and J ends lost 6 bases and 6 bases, in that order; junction bases with no gene match: 7. Germline V gene data show CDR1 as SNHLY and CDR2 as FYNNEI. The CDR3 is 16 amino acids. In nucleotides, the CDR3 is TGTGCCAGCAGCTCGGGACTAGCGGGAGGGAGAAAGACCCAGTACTTC. Amino acids: CASSSGLAGGRKTQYF. Using reference TRBV2 and TRBJ2-5 for the parts outside the CDR3, the full variable domain is EPEVTQTPSHQVTQMGQEVILRCVPISNHLYFYWYRQILGQKVEFLVSFYNNEISEKSEIFDDQFSVERPDGSNFTLKIRSTKLEDSAMYFCASSSGLAGGRKTQYFGPGTRLLVL.

The chain combines TRBV4-1 with TRBJ2-1; 9 bases line up with TRBD2. Germline values: CDR1 MGHRA, CDR2 YSYEKL. With V trimmed by 1 base and J by 5 bases, 9 bases remained unmatched. CDR3 length: 17 amino acids. CDR3: CASSQGAVAGANNEQFF. In nucleotides, the CDR3 is TGCGCCAGCAGCCAAGGAGCGGTAGCGGGGGCTAACAATGAGCAGTTCTTC.

The J gene is TRBJ2-1, the V gene TRBV7-7; D unclear. Germline assignment: CDR1 SSHAT and CDR2 FNYEAQ (reference sequence). CDR3 length: 13 residues. V dropped 5 bases and J dropped 6 bases, with 11 bases sitting between them. CDR3 residues: CASSLKQSNEQFF. The CDR3 DNA reads as TGTGCCAGCAGCCTAAAGCAGAGCAATGAGCAGTTCTTC.

V gene TRBV4-3 combines with J gene TRBJ2-5; perhaps D is TRBD1 or TRBD2 (6 bases each). The CDR3 has 15 amino acids. Trimming removed 4 bases from V and 4 bases from J, with 16 bases in between. Germline lookup yields CDR1 LGHNA and CDR2 YSLEER. CDR3 in DNA: TGCGCCAGCAGCCCTCGGGGGCAGGGAACAGAGACCCAGTACTTC. The encoded protein is CASSPRGQGTETQYF.

This chain joins TRBV24-1 and TRBJ2-1; 7 bases map to TRBD1. This CDR3 is built from 16 residues. V was clipped by 3 bases and J by 0 bases; unmatched bases: 4. Germline values: CDR1 KGHDR, CDR2 SFDVKD. The CDR3 DNA is TGTGCCACCAGTGATCCACAGGGGAGCTCCTACAATGAGCAGTTCTTC. Encoded protein: CATSDPQGSSYNEQFF.